The 3 T cell receptor beta chains below were found in one sample sequenced in a study of blood T cell repertoires in COVID-19. The table came from immunoSEQ multiplex PCR; TCRdb's copy has only in-frame clones and leaves some out. The sample includes 90,000 to 120,000 clones, approximately 83% of them seen just once. The sequencing input was peripheral blood. Receptor source: a woman of 80 years or more with active or convalescent COVID-19.

This chain links TRBV7-2 with TRBJ1-1; no reliable D call. Between the trimmed V and J ends, which lost 2 bases and 3 bases, there was a span of 10 bases. The CDR3 consists of 14 residues. Germline V lookup: CDR1 SGHTA, CDR2 FQGNSA. The CDR3 here is CASSLFPGDTEAFF. CDR3 coding DNA: TGTGCCAGCAGCTTATTCCCCGGGGACACTGAAGCTTTCTTT.

In this sample, this clone turned up a few times. The rearrangement links TRBV7-3 to TRBJ2-3, with TRBD2 identical over 11 bases. The CDR3 has 17 amino acids. Germline CDR1 and CDR2: SGHTA and FQGTGA. J was trimmed by 2 bases and V by 4 bases; bases with no gene match: 8. CDR3: CASSSTGTSGPTDTQYF. CDR3 nucleotide sequence: TGTGCCAGCAGCTCTACGGGGACTAGCGGTCCCACAGATACGCAGTATTTT.

The chain combines TRBV2 with TRBJ2-6; D might be TRBD2 (6 bases). This CDR3 has 14 residues. The V gene's germline CDR1 is SNHLY and CDR2 FYNNEI. The ends were cut back, 8 bases at V and 4 bases at J, with 12 bases in the middle. CDR3 sequence (DNA): TGTGCCAGCTCGGGCGGGGCCGGGGCCAACGTCCTGACTTTC. Translation gives CASSGGAGANVLTF.